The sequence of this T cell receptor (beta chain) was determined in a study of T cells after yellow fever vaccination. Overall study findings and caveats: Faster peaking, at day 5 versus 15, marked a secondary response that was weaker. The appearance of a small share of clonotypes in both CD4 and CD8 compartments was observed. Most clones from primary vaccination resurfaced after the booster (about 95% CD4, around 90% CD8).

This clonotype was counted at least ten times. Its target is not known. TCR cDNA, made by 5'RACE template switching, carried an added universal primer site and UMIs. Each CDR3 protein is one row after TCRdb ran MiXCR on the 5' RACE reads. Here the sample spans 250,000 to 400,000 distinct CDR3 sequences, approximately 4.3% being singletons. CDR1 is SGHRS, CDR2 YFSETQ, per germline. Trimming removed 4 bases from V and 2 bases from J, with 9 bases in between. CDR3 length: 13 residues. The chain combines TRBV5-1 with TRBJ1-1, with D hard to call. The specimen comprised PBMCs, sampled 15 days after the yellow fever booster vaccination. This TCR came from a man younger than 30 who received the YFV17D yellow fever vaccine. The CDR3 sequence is CASSTGSNTEAFF. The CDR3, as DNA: TGCGCCAGCAGCACCGGGTCCAACACTGAAGCTTTCTTT. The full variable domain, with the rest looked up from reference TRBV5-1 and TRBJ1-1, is KAGVTQTPRYLIKTRGQQVTLSCSPISGHRSVSWYQQTPGQGLQFLFEYFSETQRNKGNFPGRFSGRQFSNSRSEMNVSTLELGDSALYLCASSTGSNTEAFFGQGTRLTVV.